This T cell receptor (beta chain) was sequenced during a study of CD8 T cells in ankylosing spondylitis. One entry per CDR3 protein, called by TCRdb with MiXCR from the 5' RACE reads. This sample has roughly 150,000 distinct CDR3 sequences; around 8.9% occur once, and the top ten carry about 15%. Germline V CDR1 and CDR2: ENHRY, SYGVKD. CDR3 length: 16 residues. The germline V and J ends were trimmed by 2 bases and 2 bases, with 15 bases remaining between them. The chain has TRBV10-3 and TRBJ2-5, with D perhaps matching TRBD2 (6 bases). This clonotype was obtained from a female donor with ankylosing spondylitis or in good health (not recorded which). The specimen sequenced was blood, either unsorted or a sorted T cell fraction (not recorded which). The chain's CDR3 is CAISEGVAGMQETQYF. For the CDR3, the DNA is TGTGCCATCAGTGAGGGTGTGGCGGGAATGCAAGAGACCCAGTACTTC.